This T cell receptor beta chain was recorded in a study of regulatory T cells in long-lasting Graves disease. This clonotype has at least ten counts. The antigen is undetermined. General study findings and limits: TRBV28, TRBJ1-2 and TRBJ2-5 were favored in persistent disease.

J gave up 7 bases and V 2 bases, and 5 bases lay outside the gene matches. Germline V CDR1 and CDR2: KGHSY, FQNENV. This CDR3 has 14 residues. Libraries of TCR beta came from iRepertoire HTBI primers plus Arm-PCR of CDR3 regions. TCRdb independently ran MiXCR on the multiplex PCR reads; one entry per CDR3 protein. In the table there are fewer than 450,000 distinct CDR3 sequences, around 16% of which are singletons. Time point given: newly diagnosed GD, antithyroid drugs for less than 3 months. PBMC RNA was the source of the TCR library. This sample was also put to use in a study of T cells in Graves' hyperthyroidism and ophthalmopathy.

The source is a woman aged 40 to 49 with Graves disease. Sequencing was performed on peripheral blood mononuclear cells (PBMCs), taken at new diagnosis, from a patient treated with antithyroid drugs. V and J are TRBV16 and TRBJ2-1, with TRBD1 matching over 7 bases. DNA for the CDR3: TGTGCCAGCAGCCAAGCCACAGGGGATAATGAGCAGTTCTTC. This gives the protein CASSQATGDNEQFF.